Described below is a single TCR beta chain sequence and its context. Its antigen is still unknown. It has no much larger one-base neighbor in the sample; base qualities were not kept. Using the deep immunoSEQ assay, TCR CDR3 regions were amplified from genomic DNA by multiplex PCR. Extracted genomic DNA from each cell subset was distributed evenly across all wells of several immunoSEQ 96-well plates, and each plate was treated as a replicate. For sorted subsets, roughly 200 ng of genomic DNA, equivalent to around 30,000 T cell genomes, went into each replicate PCR. Purified libraries were quantified with a Qubit 3.0 fluorometer, sized on a Bioanalyzer 2100, and re-quantified with the KAPA Library Quantification kit. Every immunoSEQ 96-well plate was sequenced on a separate single-read 150-cycle Illumina NextSeq 550 flow cell. The source study handled its data this way. Because the immunoSEQ output included only junctional sequences and no quality scores, the filtering could not be the same as the filtering used for full-length reads. To assign V/J genes and CDR3, sequences were annotated using PyIR, a Python wrapper for IgBLAST v1.9, with IMGT germline references. Any read was removed if the V/J assignment was weak (E-value above 1e-6), the CDR3 was missing, or the read contained stop codons, out-of-frame junctions, or ambiguous translated residues. V3J clonotypes were defined as sequences sharing the same inferred V gene, J gene, and CDR3 amino acid sequence. The percentage overlap between two repertoires was calculated by dividing the number of shared unique clonotypes by the size of the smaller repertoire. Three approaches were used to assess repertoire richness: RTK rarefaction, the Chao1 estimator, and Recon v2.1 estimates of unobserved clonotypes. Generation probabilities were computed with OLGA for all TCRbeta clonotypes obtained by the gDNA method from several donors. TCRdb took over this immuneACCESS table, retaining in-frame rearrangements with V and J assigned. Such tables are incomplete; in checked studies, under half of the missing clones stem from an unresolved V gene, and the remainder is unexplained. That table gives V, J and clone size, and the DNA gave D and trimming. The sample table records 180,000 or so clones; 90% to 95% of these occur just once. In total, the top ten clones hold approximately 0.07% of the sample.

The donors were healthy, HIV-negative adults with no recently reported acute infections or vaccinations. All donors were Caucasian adults living in Nashville, Tennessee, USA. Magnetic negative selection was used to enrich CD4+ T cells, after which naive cells were positively selected on CD45RA and the negative fraction became the memory subset. Blood was collected by leukapheresis, and PBMCs were isolated by Ficoll-Histopaque density gradient centrifugation and then cryopreserved in liquid nitrogen vapor phase. Analytical flow cytometry was used to check the purity and quantity of each magnetically sorted T cell population. Genomic DNA was isolated from every sorted fraction and measured by UV absorbance on a Nanodrop 2000c. The entry originates in a study of shared clonotypes between healthy human individuals (dated by TCRdb to the early 2020s). About the investigation overall: The cohort included a few men and a couple of women between 18 and 49 years of age. Per donor, three plates each were used for CD4 naive and CD4 memory, two for CD8 naive, and one for CD8 memory. The study deeply sequenced blood TCR repertoires of five healthy adults to estimate repertoire size and the extent of clonotype sharing between individuals. Libraries were prepared and TCR repertoires were sequenced by different laboratories using diverse techniques, in order to increase sequencing depth and limit assay-specific biases. Each donor's leukapheresis produced roughly between roughly 0.94 and 9.5 billion PBMCs. Study-wide findings and limitations: Larger estimated clonotype richness was generally found for naive subsets than for memory subsets. Only blood was sampled, and tissue TCR repertoires likely differ from those in blood. Compared with non-shared clonotypes, the clonotypes found in all four sorted-subset donors had higher generation probabilities. Sharing across a few donors was observed for around 5% of naive CD4, less than 4% of naive CD8, over 2% of memory CD4, and about 0.4% of memory CD8 clonotypes. Even with the large sequencing depth, rarefaction of the sorted-subset datasets indicated that sequencing was incomplete. The small number of donors limited the genetic and exposure-history diversity represented. Pairwise subsampling led to the expectation that sequencing depth would affect the degree of clonotype sharing among donors.

V loses 0 bases at its end and J loses 7 bases; junction bases beyond the gene matches: 3. The germline V gene supplies CDR1 SGHRS and CDR2 YFSETQ. The CDR3 contains 14 residues, cysteine and phenylalanine counted. The retained sequence is limited to the CDR3, 42 bases, with the frame set at the first base. This sequence originates from a woman aged 30 to 39 in good health. Material: naive CD4+ T cells sorted from blood. In the paper's terms, the cell subset or site label means: CD45RA+ positively selected. The chain links TRBV5-1 with TRBJ2-1; a stretch of 8 junction bases matches TRBD2. Read as DNA, the sequence is TGCGCCAGCAGCTTGGAGGGACTAGGGAATGAGCAGTTCTTC. This yields the protein CASSLEGLGNEQFF.